These T cell receptor beta chains were read from a single sample in a study of human T cells and chemical hapten exposure. TCRdb fed the RACE reads into MiXCR, producing one record per CDR3 protein. Of 84,000 or so distinct CDR3 sequences detected, 8.5% appear once; the ten largest clones hold 2.5% to 3%. The specimen was whole blood, collected in connection with sensitization to the hapten diphenylcyclopropenone (DPC). The receptors were gathered from a man between 40 and 49 years old with alopecia areata. Some clones in this sample may be carry-over from other donors' samples. Both conserved end residues are trimmed from each CDR3.

TRBV4-2	TRBJ2-1	ASSQDPSGAYNEQF
TRBV5-1	TRBJ1-1	ASSSGTGGYEAF
TRBV2	TRBJ2-4	ASSVENIQY
TRBV9	TRBJ2-3	ASSVIGGGTDTQY
TRBV15	TRBJ1-5	ATSFPGLYNQPQH
TRBV18	TRBJ2-3	ASSPYGTAAKDTQY
TRBV6-2/TRBV6-3	TRBJ2-3	ASRRNTDITDTQY
TRBV9	TRBJ2-7	ASSQQLPGDEQY
TRBV29-1	TRBJ1-3	SSRGTDSGNTIY
TRBV10-3	TRBJ2-3	AIGSYTDTQY
TRBV12-3/TRBV12-4	TRBJ2-1	ASRWGLAGISNEQF
TRBV11-3	TRBJ1-1	ASSSLGPVGTEAF
TRBV20-1	TRBJ2-4	SATGPLAKNIQY
TRBV6-2/TRBV6-3	TRBJ2-6	ASSSPLAGEVLSGANVLT
TRBV27	TRBJ1-5	ASSPLNNQPQH
TRBV2	TRBJ2-6	ASSPLGTSGANVLT
TRBV27	TRBJ1-1	ASSPFTMGNTEAF
TRBV6-5	TRBJ1-4	ASSYSPPRSEKLF
TRBV6-6	TRBJ2-5	ASQGAGEETQY
TRBV9	TRBJ2-5	ASSVAWVGGHQETQY
TRBV12-3/TRBV12-4	TRBJ2-3	ASSFPEAGTDTQY
TRBV25-1	TRBJ2-5	ASSEWLRGGETQY
TRBV4-1	TRBJ2-4	ASSPVPDRVWDIQY
TRBV6-6	TRBJ1-5	ASSTGTGASNQPQH
TRBV12-3/TRBV12-4	TRBJ2-3	ASMKWEGGTDTQY
TRBV7-8	TRBJ2-3	ASSFGGGRTDTQY
TRBV7-2	TRBJ2-3	ASSWGASGSATDTQY
TRBV3-1	TRBJ2-3	ASSQARGLAGADTQY
TRBV11-1	TRBJ1-1	ASSFPKDRGNDEAF
TRBV12-3/TRBV12-4	TRBJ2-1	ASSLSLASYNEQF
TRBV13	TRBJ1-4	ASRINRAPNEKLF
TRBV29-1	TRBJ2-2	SVRDTGELF